The rows below give T cell receptor beta chains drawn from one sample of a study of vaccination effects on CD4 cells after COVID-19. No antigens are known for them. Sequenced by immunoSEQ multiplex PCR; TCRdb stores in-frame clones only, minus some. Of approximately 29,000 clones in the sample, around 69% were seen once. The source material was CD4+ T cells from PBMCs cultured without peptide, sampled after COVID-19 vaccination. The receptors stem from a human donor who received a COVID-19 vaccine. CDR3s include the opening cysteine and the closing phenylalanine or tryptophan. Each record gives: D gene, V gene, clone size, J gene, CDR3 DNA, CDR3 protein. The D gene is left open where the match is weak. Expanded clones get a size class; other rows say once, few or many, or leave the size out.

d_call: .
v_call: TRBV6-2/TRBV6-3
clone_size: .
j_call: TRBJ1-6
cdr3_nt: TGTGCCAGCAGTCCAACAGGGATAGGTGAGAATTCACCCCTCCACTTT
cdr3_aa: CASSPTGIGENSPLHF

d_call: .
v_call: TRBV6-5
clone_size: .
j_call: TRBJ2-3
cdr3_nt: TGTGCCAGCACCGGGAGAAGGGAAAGCACAGATACGCAGTATTTT
cdr3_aa: CASTGRRESTDTQYF

d_call: .
v_call: TRBV5-1
clone_size: once
j_call: TRBJ2-3
cdr3_nt: TGCGCCAGCACCCTACTGCAGGGAGGTCCAGATACGCAGTATTTT
cdr3_aa: CASTLLQGGPDTQYF

d_call: .
v_call: TRBV6-5
clone_size: .
j_call: TRBJ2-7
cdr3_nt: TGTGGCAGCCAACCGGGGGCAAAGGGGCACTACGAGCAGTACTTC
cdr3_aa: CGSQPGAKGHYEQYF

d_call: TRBD1
v_call: TRBV19
clone_size: .
j_call: TRBJ2-7
cdr3_nt: TGTGCCAGTAGTATCCACGGACAGGGGTCCTACGAGCAGTACTTC
cdr3_aa: CASSIHGQGSYEQYF

d_call: .
v_call: TRBV20-1
clone_size: .
j_call: TRBJ2-7
cdr3_nt: TGCAGTGCTAGCCTCAGGGCCGAGCAGTACTTC
cdr3_aa: CSASLRAEQYF

d_call: .
v_call: TRBV12-3/TRBV12-4
clone_size: .
j_call: TRBJ2-2
cdr3_nt: TGTGCCAGCAGCCGAATAGAGACCGGGGAGCTGTTTTTT
cdr3_aa: CASSRIETGELFF

d_call: .
v_call: TRBV7-2
clone_size: few
j_call: TRBJ2-3
cdr3_nt: TGTGCCAGCAGCTTAGTGACTCGGGGACTTTCAGATACGCAGTATTTT
cdr3_aa: CASSLVTRGLSDTQYF

d_call: TRBD2
v_call: TRBV11-2
clone_size: few
j_call: TRBJ2-1
cdr3_nt: TGTGCCAGCAGCCCCACGACTAGCGGCCTACACAATGAGCAGTTCTTC
cdr3_aa: CASSPTTSGLHNEQFF

d_call: TRBD1
v_call: TRBV7-2
clone_size: once
j_call: TRBJ2-7
cdr3_nt: TGTGCCAGCAGCTTTGGTCCCGGGACAGGGGCCTACGAGCAGTACTTC
cdr3_aa: CASSFGPGTGAYEQYF

d_call: .
v_call: TRBV19
clone_size: .
j_call: TRBJ2-2
cdr3_nt: TGTGCCAGTAGTGGGGGGAGACACACCGGGGAGCTGTTTTTT
cdr3_aa: CASSGGRHTGELFF

d_call: .
v_call: TRBV28
clone_size: few
j_call: TRBJ2-5
cdr3_nt: TGTGCCAGCAGTTTAGTGGGAGCTCAAGAGACCCAGTACTTC
cdr3_aa: CASSLVGAQETQYF

d_call: TRBD1
v_call: TRBV7-9
clone_size: .
j_call: TRBJ1-3
cdr3_nt: TGTGCCAGCAGCTCCAGTCCCGGGACAGGGATGTACTCTGGAAACACCATATATTTT
cdr3_aa: CASSSSPGTGMYSGNTIYF

d_call: .
v_call: TRBV4-3
clone_size: .
j_call: TRBJ2-4
cdr3_nt: TGCGCCAGCAGCCAAGAGGGACAAGGGGACCTAGCCAAAAACATTCAGTACTTC
cdr3_aa: CASSQEGQGDLAKNIQYF

d_call: .
v_call: TRBV28
clone_size: once
j_call: TRBJ2-1
cdr3_nt: TGTGCCAGCAGTTGGGGGGTACCCGCATACAATGAGCAGTTCTTC
cdr3_aa: CASSWGVPAYNEQFF

d_call: TRBD1
v_call: TRBV12-5
clone_size: .
j_call: TRBJ2-2
cdr3_nt: TGTGCTAGTGCACAGGACAGGGGAACCGGGGAGCTGTTTTTT
cdr3_aa: CASAQDRGTGELFF

d_call: .
v_call: TRBV3-1/TRBV3-2
clone_size: .
j_call: TRBJ1-1
cdr3_nt: TGTGCCAGCAGCCAGGATCATCTCGGCGGTTTCACTGAAGCTTTCTTT
cdr3_aa: CASSQDHLGGFTEAFF

d_call: .
v_call: TRBV7-2
clone_size: once
j_call: TRBJ2-3
cdr3_nt: .
cdr3_aa: CASRNFRGPDTQYF

d_call: .
v_call: TRBV10-3
clone_size: .
j_call: TRBJ1-3
cdr3_nt: TGTGCCATCAGTGAGGCAAGGGGAATCGGAAACACCATATATTTT
cdr3_aa: CAISEARGIGNTIYF

d_call: TRBD2
v_call: TRBV19
clone_size: .
j_call: TRBJ2-1
cdr3_nt: TGTGCCAGTAGCATGGGGACTAGCGGGGGGGCCCGTGAGCAGTTCTTC
cdr3_aa: CASSMGTSGGAREQFF

d_call: TRBD2
v_call: TRBV27
clone_size: medium-sized
j_call: TRBJ2-7
cdr3_nt: TGTGCCAGCAGGGCTAGCGGGGTCTACGAGCAGTACTTC
cdr3_aa: CASRASGVYEQYF

d_call: .
v_call: TRBV6-2/TRBV6-3
clone_size: .
j_call: TRBJ1-3
cdr3_nt: TGTGCCAGCAGTTACGGCATCTTTACTGGAAACACCATATATTTT
cdr3_aa: CASSYGIFTGNTIYF

d_call: TRBD1
v_call: TRBV10-3
clone_size: .
j_call: TRBJ1-2
cdr3_nt: TGTGCCATCAGTGCAACCGGGACAGGGGGCGGCGTGGACTATGGCTACACCTTC
cdr3_aa: CAISATGTGGGVDYGYTF

d_call: TRBD2
v_call: TRBV6-4
clone_size: .
j_call: TRBJ2-1
cdr3_nt: TGTGCCAGCAGCCCCGGACTAGCGGGAGACAATGAGCAGTTCTTC
cdr3_aa: CASSPGLAGDNEQFF

d_call: .
v_call: TRBV7-2
clone_size: .
j_call: TRBJ1-2
cdr3_nt: TGTGCCAGCAGCTTAACCGGGACATCCTATGGCTACACCTTC
cdr3_aa: CASSLTGTSYGYTF

d_call: TRBD1
v_call: TRBV10-3
clone_size: .
j_call: TRBJ1-2
cdr3_nt: TGTGCCATCGTTGGGGACAGACGCGAAGGCTACACCTTC
cdr3_aa: CAIVGDRREGYTF

d_call: TRBD2
v_call: TRBV7-8
clone_size: .
j_call: TRBJ2-7
cdr3_nt: TGTGCCAGCAGCATGACTAGCGGGGGAAGGGGTTACGAGCAGTACTTC
cdr3_aa: CASSMTSGGRGYEQYF

d_call: .
v_call: TRBV18
clone_size: .
j_call: TRBJ2-5
cdr3_nt: TGTGCCAGCTCATCAGGACTGGAAGAGACCCAGTACTTC
cdr3_aa: CASSSGLEETQYF